These 13 T cell receptor beta chains came from one sample sequenced in a study of neurological immune-mediated disorders. Using its own MiXCR run on the 5' RACE reads, TCRdb lists one record per CDR3 protein. The table includes about 66,000 distinct CDR3 sequences, around 5.2% detected once. The material sequenced was PBMCs. The receptors were gathered from a young woman with multiple sclerosis.

This clonotype was counted between two and nine times. This chain joins TRBV6-5 and TRBJ2-1, with D possibly called TRBD1 or TRBD2 (5 bases each). The germline gives CDR1 MNHEY, CDR2 SVGAGI. Trimming took 6 bases from V and 5 from J, leaving 23 bases between them. The CDR3 runs 17 residues. The CDR3 nucleotides are TGTGCCAGCAGCGCCGGGACGGTATCATCCGTCCACAATGAGCAGTTCTTC. Protein sequence: CASSAGTVSSVHNEQFF.

This clonotype was recorded a few times. Being one base from a much bigger clone, this may be a read error. The chain recombines TRBV2 with TRBJ1-1, with D uncertain. Germline V CDR1 and CDR2: SNHLY, FYNNEI. The CDR3 contains 12 residues. Trimming removed 8 bases at V and 0 bases at J, with 7 bases between. The DNA of the CDR3 is TGTGCCAGCCTCAGTATGAACACTGAAGCTTTCTTT. The encoded protein is CASLSMNTEAFF.

This clonotype was counted at least ten times. The J gene is TRBJ1-6, the V gene TRBV20-1, with 10 bases aligning to TRBD1. From germline, CDR1 is DFQATT and CDR2 SNEGSKA (reference sequence). This CDR3 has 17 residues. Trimming at V came to 0 bases and at J to 4 bases, leaving 6 bases not matched to a gene. This chain's CDR3 is CSARDLGTGAYNSPLHF. CDR3 nucleotides: TGCAGTGCTAGAGATCTAGGGACAGGGGCATATAATTCACCCCTCCACTTT.

This clonotype was detected ten times or more. This chain joins TRBV20-1 and TRBJ2-7; 7 bases match TRBD2. Trimming cost V 1 base and J 3 bases; bases outside gene matches: 6. The CDR3 consists of 14 residues. Germline-derived CDR1 and CDR2 are DFQATT and SNEGSKA (reference sequence). The CDR3 spells CSARAGRGYYEQYF. In DNA form, the CDR3 reads TGCAGTGCTAGAGCAGGGAGGGGATACTACGAGCAGTACTTC.

This clonotype was found many times. This chain joins TRBV6-2 or TRBV6-3 and TRBJ2-1, with 10 nucleotides matching TRBD2. The CDR3 consists of 14 residues. Germline CDR1 MNHEY, CDR2 SVGEGT. The trim removed 2 bases at V and 9 bases at J, leaving 4 bases unmatched. CDR3 DNA sequence: TGTGCCAGCAGTTACAGCGGGGGGGGTATTGAGCAGTTCTTC. Amino acids: CASSYSGGGIEQFF.

This chain links TRBV2 with TRBJ1-6, with D possibly TRBD1 on 6 matching bases. The CDR3 spans 14 residues. The germline gives CDR1 SNHLY, CDR2 FYNNEI. The germline V and J ends were trimmed by 4 bases and 9 bases, with 13 bases remaining between them. The chain's CDR3 is CASSGQGTASPLHF. The DNA of the CDR3 is TGTGCCAGCAGTGGGCAGGGGACTGCTTCACCCCTCCACTTT.

Points on this clonotype: Likely a read error: the CDR3 ends without its conserved phenylalanine or tryptophan. V and J are TRBV5-1 and TRBJ2-7, with D unresolved. The CDR3 is 14 amino acids. CDR1 is SGHRS and CDR2 is YFSETQ in the germline V gene. Trimming left V 3 bases short and J 2 bases short, with 12 bases between. The CDR3 spells CASSYSPGPYEQYN. The DNA of the CDR3 is TGCGCCAGCAGCTATTCTCCAGGTCCCTACGAGCAGTACAAC.

This clonotype was detected many times. The chain links TRBV20-1 to TRBJ2-7; unclear D gene. The CDR3 contains 14 residues. V gave up 0 bases and J gave up 2 bases, with 11 bases separating them. CDR1 is DFQATT, CDR2 SNEGSKA, per germline (reference sequence). CDR3 DNA sequence: TGCAGTGCTAGAGATCCCGGATTCCCCTACGAGCAGTACTTC. It encodes CSARDPGFPYEQYF.

The table lists this clonotype with a few counts. V and J are TRBV27 and TRBJ1-1; D not resolved. CDR3 length equals 18 residues. From germline, CDR1 is MNHEY and CDR2 SMNVEV (reference sequence). V dropped 6 bases and J dropped 0 bases, with 23 bases sitting between them. The DNA for the CDR3 is TGTGCCAGCAGCTCCCACGGATGGTACGATTCGGTGAACACTGAAGCTTTCTTT. Its protein product is CASSSHGWYDSVNTEAFF.

This clonotype was recorded a few times. The chain combines TRBV6-6 with TRBJ2-3; no firm D call. CDR1 and CDR2 (germline): MNHNY, SVGAGI (reference sequence). The V gene lost 2 bases and the J gene lost 0 bases, with 12 bases spanning the gap. This CDR3 region has 16 residues. Here the CDR3 reads CASSYGAESSTDTQYF. The DNA for the CDR3 is TGTGCCAGCAGTTACGGTGCGGAGAGTAGCACAGATACGCAGTATTTT.

This clonotype was observed at least ten times. This sequence joins TRBV14 and TRBJ2-7, with D perhaps matching TRBD1 (5 bases). Trimming cost V 4 bases and J 3 bases, with 19 bases left between them. There are 16 residues in the CDR3. The germline V gene has CDR1 SGHDN and CDR2 FVKESK. The CDR3 nucleotides are TGTGCCAGCAGCCCCCCCTTCGGAGACAGACACTACGAGCAGTACTTC. Translated: CASSPPFGDRHYEQYF.

This clonotype was seen ten or more times. The genes are TRBV7-9 and TRBJ1-1; 8 bases fit TRBD1. This CDR3 contains 13 residues. V gave up 3 bases and J gave up 7 bases; unmatched junction bases: 4. The germline V gene encodes CDR1 SEHNR and CDR2 FQNEAQ (reference sequence). CDR3 sequence: CASSFQGAGEAFF. The CDR3 DNA sequence: TGTGCCAGCAGCTTCCAGGGGGCTGGTGAAGCTTTCTTT.

This clonotype came up many times. The chain links TRBV20-1 to TRBJ1-4; TRBD1 matches 7 bases. V lost 3 bases, J lost 3 bases, and 1 base stayed unmatched. Germline assignment: CDR1 DFQATT and CDR2 SNEGSKA (reference sequence). CDR3 length: 13 amino acids. DNA for the CDR3: TGCAGTGCTAGGGGGACAGCTAATGAAAAACTGTTTTTT. Its translation: CSARGTANEKLFF.